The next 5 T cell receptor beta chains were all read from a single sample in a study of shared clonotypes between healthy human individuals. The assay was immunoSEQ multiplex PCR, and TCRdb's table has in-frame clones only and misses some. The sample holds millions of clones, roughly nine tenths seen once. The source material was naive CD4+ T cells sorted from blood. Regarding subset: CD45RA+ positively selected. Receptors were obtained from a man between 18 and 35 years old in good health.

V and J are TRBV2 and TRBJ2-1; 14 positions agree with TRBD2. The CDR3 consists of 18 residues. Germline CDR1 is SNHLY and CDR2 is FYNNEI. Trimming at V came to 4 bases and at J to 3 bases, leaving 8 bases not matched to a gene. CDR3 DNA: TGTGCCAGCAGTGTGGGACTAGCGGGAGTTACGTACTACAATGAGCAGTTCTTC. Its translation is CASSVGLAGVTYYNEQFF.

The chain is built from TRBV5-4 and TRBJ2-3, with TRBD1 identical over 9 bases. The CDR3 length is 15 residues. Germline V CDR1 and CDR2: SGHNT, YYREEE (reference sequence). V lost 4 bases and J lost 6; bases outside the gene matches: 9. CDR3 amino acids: CASSATGQGSDTQYF. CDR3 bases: TGTGCCAGCAGCGCTACGGGACAGGGAAGTGATACGCAGTATTTT.

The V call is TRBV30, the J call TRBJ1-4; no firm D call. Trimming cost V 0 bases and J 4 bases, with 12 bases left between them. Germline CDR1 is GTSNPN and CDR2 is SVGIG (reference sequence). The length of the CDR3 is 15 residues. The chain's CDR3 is CAWSVSGRGNEKLFF. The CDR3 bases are TGTGCCTGGAGTGTATCAGGCCGCGGTAATGAAAAACTGTTTTTT.

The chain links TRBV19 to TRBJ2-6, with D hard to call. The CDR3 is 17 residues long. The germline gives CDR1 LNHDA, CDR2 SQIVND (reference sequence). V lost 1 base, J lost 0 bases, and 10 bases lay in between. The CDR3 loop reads CASSIGGTSSGANVLTF. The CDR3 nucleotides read TGTGCCAGTAGTATAGGGGGTACAAGCTCTGGGGCCAACGTCCTGACTTTC.

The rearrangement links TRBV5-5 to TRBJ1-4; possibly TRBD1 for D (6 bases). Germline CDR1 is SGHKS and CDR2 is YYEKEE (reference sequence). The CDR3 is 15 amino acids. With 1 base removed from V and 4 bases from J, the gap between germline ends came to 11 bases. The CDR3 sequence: CASSLSQGNNEKLFF. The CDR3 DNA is TGTGCCAGCAGCTTGTCCCAGGGGAATAATGAAAAACTGTTTTTT.